This TCR beta chain was sequenced during a study of blood T cells in healthy people across ages (dated by TCRdb to 2014 to 2015). Looking at the study overall: Template switching captured roughly one uniquely barcoded TCR beta cDNA molecule per two T cells in model experiments. Age-related changes in TCR beta repertoire diversity were measured in the study by deep sequencing normalized with unique cDNA molecular identifiers. Four age groups were formed from the donors: young (average approximately 15 years), middle-aged (around 39), aged (about 62) and long-lived (approximately 78). To avoid experimental bias, donors of different ages were randomly spread across the sequencing lanes. Two additional independent replicas of 1 million unique cDNA reads from the same blood draw were analyzed for two donors (one aged 18 to 30 and one aged 80 or older).

Preparation of the library involved 5' RACE. The reads were generated on an Illumina HiSeq 2500. The second PCR ran for about 7 to 11 cycles and used a J-beta primer mix along with a sample-barcoded 5' primer. Each TCR beta cDNA molecule received a unique molecular identifier from a template-switch 5' adaptor carrying 12 random nucleotides. Each sample yielded at least 3 million CDR3-containing paired-end reads. First-strand cDNA was synthesized from all RNA with the Mint cDNA synthesis kit, primed by a TRBC-specific oligonucleotide. Following uracil-DNA glycosylase treatment, all cDNA underwent a first 18-cycle PCR with the universal primers M1SS and BC2_uni_R. The published analysis was carried out like this. Each sample was normalized by randomly selecting 1 million high-quality reads, each carrying a distinct molecular identifier. Instead of being binned into consensus sequences, reads with shared molecular identifiers were discarded. MiTCR, run with a Q25 quality threshold and the strictest error-elimination algorithm, handled CDR3 identification, clonotype clustering and error correction. A nonparametric unseen species model with Euler transformation was used to estimate lower-bound total TCR beta diversity. TCRdb reprocessed the public reads (quality trimming at Q25 with fastp, clone calling with MiXCR) and kept in-frame beta chains. Rows merge per CDR3 protein into single entries with the most common DNA and genes. TCRdb's processing, not the authors' own work, is the source of the V and J calls. This sample lists some 900,000 distinct CDR3 sequences; 48% were detected once. The top ten clonotypes cover around an eighth of the sample.

The investigation overall reported the following: Since profiling was done on bulk unsorted PBMCs, naive and antigen-experienced compartments could not be conclusively compared. Observed TCR beta diversity per million T cells fell roughly linearly with age, and a significant reduction was already apparent by age around 40. Estimates of total diversity from one million sequenced T cells were regarded as lower bounds and underestimates. Because the CMV infection status of the donors was unknown, age-related changes in expanded clonotypes may potentially have been confounded. The percentage of naive T cells measured by flow cytometry correlated strongly with observed TCR beta diversity. The long-lived group showed more naive CD4+ T cells, fewer expanded clones and increased TCR diversity than the aged group, suggesting age selection.

Donors were around 37 systemically healthy Caucasian individuals from Russia aged roughly 6 to 90 years. About 9.1 milliliters of peripheral blood were collected from each donor into EDTA-treated Vacutainer tubes. PBMCs were isolated by Ficoll-Paque density-gradient centrifugation, with at least 7 million obtained per sample. Trizol reagent was used to extract total RNA from PBMCs, with at least 5.5 micrograms per sample. For every donor, an aliquot of PBMCs went through flow cytometry to measure the percentages of naive CD45RAhigh/CD27high T cells. This clonotype occurred a few times. Its target antigen remains unknown. The input lacks base qualities; no much larger clone sits a single base away. From cysteine to phenylalanine, the CDR3 is 12 amino acids long. Here the CDR3 DNA is all that survives: 36 bases in frame from base 1. From a lookup of the germline V gene, CDR1 and CDR2 are SQVTM and ANQGSEA. The germline ends are 7 bases apart after V is trimmed by 0 bases and J by 5 bases.

The sequence was collected from a man aged 25-45 years in good health. Recombination linked TRBV29-1 to TRBJ1-1, with the D gene call left open. Sequencing was performed on blood. Read as DNA, the sequence is TGCAGCGTTGAAGATCTCTCGACTGAAGCTTTCTTT. This gives the protein CSVEDLSTEAFF.